The 10 T cell receptor beta chains given below trace back to one sample, sequenced in a study of T cells in localized non-small cell lung cancer. TCRdb keeps only in-frame clones here, not all; method: immunoSEQ multiplex PCR. This table holds under 70,000 clones, about nine tenths found once. The sample consisted of peripheral blood, taken before any cancer treatment. These receptors all come from a woman between 40 and 69 years old with stage I lung adenocarcinoma.

The chain joins TRBV6-5 to TRBJ1-1, with a possible D match to TRBD1 (5 bases). From germline, CDR1 is MNHEY and CDR2 SVGAGI. The length of the CDR3 is 13 residues. The V end lost 10 bases, the J end lost 4 bases, and 16 bases lay between the germline ends. The CDR3 loop is CATGFRVGTEAFF. The CDR3 DNA sequence: TGTGCCACAGGGTTCAGGGTCGGCACTGAAGCTTTCTTT.

This rearrangement joins TRBV15 to TRBJ2-1, with D perhaps matching TRBD2 (6 bases). The V gene lost 0 bases and the J gene lost 3 bases, with 12 bases spanning the gap. CDR1 and CDR2 (germline): LNHNV, YYDKDF (reference sequence). CDR3 length: 16 residues. The CDR3 is CATSRDLGGLYNEQFF. The DNA for the CDR3 is TGTGCCACCAGCAGAGATCTGGGGGGACTCTACAATGAGCAGTTCTTC.

The chain has TRBV19 and TRBJ2-5, with D unresolved. The V gene's germline CDR1 is LNHDA and CDR2 SQIVND (reference sequence). The CDR3 covers 17 residues. The V end lost 1 base, the J end lost 5 bases, and 20 bases lay between the germline ends. The CDR3 spells CASSIVGNPQTPETQYF. CDR3 coding DNA: TGTGCCAGTAGTATAGTAGGGAACCCGCAAACGCCGGAGACCCAGTACTTC.

V is TRBV2 and J is TRBJ2-3; 12 bases align to TRBD2. Per germline, CDR1 SNHLY and CDR2 FYNNEI. Trimming removed 6 bases from V and 0 bases from J; junction bases left unmatched: 4. The CDR3 extends over 16 amino acids. In DNA form, the CDR3 reads TGTGCCAGCAGACTACTAGCGGGAGGAAGCACAGATACGCAGTATTTT. This translates into CASRLLAGGSTDTQYF.

In nucleotides, the CDR3 is TGTGCCAGCAGTTTACGTGGGGGAAAAAACGAGCAGTACTTC. Its protein is CASSLRGGKNEQYF. This chain connects TRBV27 to TRBJ2-7; D tentatively reads TRBD1 or TRBD2 (5 bases each). The V end lost 2 bases, the J end lost 5 bases, and 13 bases lay between the germline ends. Germline CDR1 is MNHEY and CDR2 is SMNVEV (reference sequence). CDR3 length equals 14 residues.

With respect to this clone: Other DNA variants within this sample encode the same CDR3. J is TRBJ1-5 and V is TRBV15; unclear D gene. V lost 0 bases and J 7 bases, leaving 4 bases between the germline ends. Germline V gives CDR1 LNHNV, CDR2 YYDKDF (reference sequence). The CDR3 loop spans 12 amino acids. The CDR3: CATSRENQPQHF. CDR3 in DNA: TGTGCCACCAGCAGAGAGAACCAGCCCCAGCATTTT.

This rearrangement joins TRBV15 to TRBJ1-3, with D unclear. The germline V and J ends were trimmed by 8 bases and 0 bases, with 17 bases remaining between them. Germline V gene lookup returns CDR1 LNHNV and CDR2 YYDKDF (reference sequence). The CDR3 is made up of 16 amino acids. In DNA form, the CDR3 reads TGTGCCACCGGTCGAATTGGCGATTTCTCTGGAAACACCATATATTTT. Translation: CATGRIGDFSGNTIYF.

The genes are TRBV7-2 and TRBJ2-1, with 7 bases lining up with TRBD1. The ends lost 4 bases at V and 8 bases at J; junction bases unmatched: 8. Germline V gene sequence: CDR1 SGHTA, CDR2 FQGNSA. The CDR3 is 14 amino acids. The CDR3 DNA reads as TGTGCCAGCAGCTCCCGACAGGGCATGGATGAGCAGTTCTTC. Amino acid sequence: CASSSRQGMDEQFF.

The genes are TRBV19 and TRBJ1-1; D remains unclear. The germline V gene encodes CDR1 LNHDA and CDR2 SQIVND (reference sequence). CDR3 length: 15 amino acids. V lost 3 bases and J lost 6, with 17 bases in between. As DNA, the CDR3 is TGTGCCAGTAGTATTGGTGCCAGAGGCTTAGCTGAAGCTTTCTTT. Translation: CASSIGARGLAEAFF.

The V and J genes are TRBV5-6 and TRBJ1-4, with 9 nucleotides matching TRBD1. The CDR3 sequence is 17 residues long. V lost 0 bases and J lost 1; bases outside the gene matches: 4. CDR1 and CDR2 (germline): SGHDT, YYEEEE. The CDR3 DNA reads as TGTGCCAGCAGCTTGGAGGTGACAGGGGGAACTAATGAAAAACTGTTTTTT. It encodes CASSLEVTGGTNEKLFF.